Sequencing of this T cell receptor beta chain was carried out in a study of blood T cell repertoires in COVID-19. The CDR3 loop spans 12 amino acids. Germline CDR1 reads GTSNPN; CDR2 reads SVGIG (reference sequence). Only in-frame clones appear in the TCRdb table, and some are missing; sequencing was by immunoSEQ multiplex PCR. The table records 150,000 to 200,000 clones, 88% of them present only once. The chain is built from TRBV30 and TRBJ1-1, with D tentatively TRBD1 (6 bases). This receptor was identified in a woman younger than 30 who had recovered from COVID-19. Sequencing input: PBMCs or T cells enriched from blood (not recorded which). CDR3 DNA: TGTGCGTATGACAACGGACAGCTAGAAGCTTTCTTT. Encoded protein: CAYDNGQLEAFF. The full variable domain, completed using reference TRBV30 and TRBJ1-1, is SQTIHQWPATLVQPVGSPLSLECTVEGTSNPNLYWYRQAAGRGLQLLFYSVGIGQISSEVPQNLSASRPQDRQFILSSKKLLLSDSGFYLCAYDNGQLEAFFGQGTRLTVV.